This paragraph covers one T cell receptor beta chain sequence. Its antigen is still unknown. The repertoire was sequenced with immunoSEQ multiplex PCR; TCRdb's copy has only in-frame clones and lacks some. The sample shows 2 million to 2.5 million clones, approximately 94% of them seen only once. These data are taken from a study of shared clonotypes between healthy human individuals. Whole-study context: The plates for each donor numbered three CD4 naive, three CD4 memory, two CD8 naive and one CD8 memory. General observations from the study: Unshared clonotypes carried lower generation probabilities than those common to all four donors. How much donors shared clonotypes was expected to be affected by sequencing depth. It was observed that around 5% of naive CD4 clonotypes were shared across several donors.

J lost 7 bases, V lost 5 bases, and 9 bases had no gene match. This CDR3 has 15 amino acids. Germline V lookup: CDR1 SGHVS, CDR2 FNYEAQ. Sample: naive CD4+ T cells sorted from blood. Subset indicated: CD45RA+ positively selected. The clonotype originates from a man aged 18 to 30 in good health. This chain uses TRBV7-6 with TRBJ2-2; 8 bases agree with TRBD1. As DNA, the CDR3 is TGTGCCAGCAGCCCCCGTGGACAGGGCGACGGGGAGCTGTTTTTT. It is translated as CASSPRGQGDGELFF.